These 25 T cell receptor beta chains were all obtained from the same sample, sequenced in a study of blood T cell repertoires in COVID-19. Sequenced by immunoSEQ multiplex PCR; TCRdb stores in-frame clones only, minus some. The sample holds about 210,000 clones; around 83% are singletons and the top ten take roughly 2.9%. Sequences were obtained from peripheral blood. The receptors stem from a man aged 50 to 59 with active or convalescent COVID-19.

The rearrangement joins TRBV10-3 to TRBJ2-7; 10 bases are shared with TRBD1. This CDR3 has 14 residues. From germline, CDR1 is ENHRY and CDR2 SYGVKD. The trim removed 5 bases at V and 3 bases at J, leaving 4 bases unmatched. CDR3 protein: CAISTRTGGYEQYF. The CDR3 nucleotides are TGTGCCATCAGTACTAGGACAGGGGGCTACGAGCAGTACTTC.

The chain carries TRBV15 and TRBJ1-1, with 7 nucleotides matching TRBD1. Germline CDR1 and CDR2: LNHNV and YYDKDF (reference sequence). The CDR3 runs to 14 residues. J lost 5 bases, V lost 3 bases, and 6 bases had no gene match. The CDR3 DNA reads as TGTGCCACCAGCAGCGACAGGGAATGGACTGAAGCTTTCTTT. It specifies CATSSDREWTEAFF. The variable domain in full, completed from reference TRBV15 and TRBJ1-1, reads DAMVIQNPRYQVTQFGKPVTLSCSQTLNHNVMYWYQQKSSQAPKLLFHYYDKDFNNEADTPDNFQSRRPNTSFCFLDIRSPGLGDTAMYLCATSSDREWTEAFFGQGTRLTVV.

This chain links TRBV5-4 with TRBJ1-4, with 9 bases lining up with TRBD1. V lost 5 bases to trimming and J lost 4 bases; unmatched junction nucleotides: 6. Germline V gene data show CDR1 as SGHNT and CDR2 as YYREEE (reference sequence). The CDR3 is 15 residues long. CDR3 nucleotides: TGTGCCAGCAGTTCCCGGGACAGGGATAATGAAAAACTGTTTTTT. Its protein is CASSSRDRDNEKLFF. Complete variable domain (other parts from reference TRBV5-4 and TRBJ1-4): ETGVTQSPTHLIKTRGQQVTLRCSSQSGHNTVSWYQQALGQGPQFIFQYYREEENGRGNFPPRFSGLQFPNYSSELNVNALELDDSALYLCASSSRDRDNEKLFFGSGTQLSVL.

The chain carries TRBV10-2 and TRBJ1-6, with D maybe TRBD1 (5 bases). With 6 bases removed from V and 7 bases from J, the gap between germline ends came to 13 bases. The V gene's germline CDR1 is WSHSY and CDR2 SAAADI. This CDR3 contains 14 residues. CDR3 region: CASRHTGWNSPLHF. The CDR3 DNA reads TGCGCCAGCAGGCATACAGGTTGGAATTCACCCCTCCACTTT.

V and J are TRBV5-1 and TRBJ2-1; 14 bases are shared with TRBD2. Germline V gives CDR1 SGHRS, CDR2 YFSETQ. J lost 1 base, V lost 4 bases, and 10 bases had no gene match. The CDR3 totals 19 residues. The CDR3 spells CASSNGLAGGKSSYNEQFF. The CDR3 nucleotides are TGCGCCAGCAGCAACGGACTAGCGGGAGGAAAAAGTTCCTACAATGAGCAGTTCTTC.

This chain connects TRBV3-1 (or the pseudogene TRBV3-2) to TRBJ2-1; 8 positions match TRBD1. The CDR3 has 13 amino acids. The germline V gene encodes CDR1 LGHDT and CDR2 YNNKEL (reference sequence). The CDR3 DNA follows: TGTGCTAGGCGGGGACAGGTCTACAATGAGCAGTTCTTC. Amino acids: CARRGQVYNEQFF.

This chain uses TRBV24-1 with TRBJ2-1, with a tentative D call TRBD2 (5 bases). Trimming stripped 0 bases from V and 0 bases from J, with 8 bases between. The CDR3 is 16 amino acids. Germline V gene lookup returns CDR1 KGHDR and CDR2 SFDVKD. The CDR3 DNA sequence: TGTGCCACCAGTGATTTGAAGCGGAACTCCTACAATGAGCAGTTCTTC. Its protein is CATSDLKRNSYNEQFF.

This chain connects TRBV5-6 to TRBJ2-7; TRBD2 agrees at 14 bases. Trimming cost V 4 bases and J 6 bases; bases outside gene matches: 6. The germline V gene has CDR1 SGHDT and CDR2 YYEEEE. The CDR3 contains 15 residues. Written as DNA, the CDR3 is TGTGCCAGCAGCCCGGGACTAGCGGGAGTAACCGAGCAGTACTTC. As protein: CASSPGLAGVTEQYF.

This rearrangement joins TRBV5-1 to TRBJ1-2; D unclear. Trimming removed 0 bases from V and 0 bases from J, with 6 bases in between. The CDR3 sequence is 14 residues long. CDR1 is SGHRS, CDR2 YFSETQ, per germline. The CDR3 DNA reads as TGCGCCAGCAGCTTGGCGGTTTCTAACTATGGCTACACCTTC. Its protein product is CASSLAVSNYGYTF.

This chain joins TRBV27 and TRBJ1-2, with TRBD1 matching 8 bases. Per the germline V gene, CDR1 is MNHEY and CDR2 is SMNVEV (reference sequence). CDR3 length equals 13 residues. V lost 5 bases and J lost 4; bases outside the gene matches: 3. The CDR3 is CASSKTGGYGYTF. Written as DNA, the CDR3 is TGTGCCAGCAGTAAAACAGGGGGCTATGGCTACACCTTC.

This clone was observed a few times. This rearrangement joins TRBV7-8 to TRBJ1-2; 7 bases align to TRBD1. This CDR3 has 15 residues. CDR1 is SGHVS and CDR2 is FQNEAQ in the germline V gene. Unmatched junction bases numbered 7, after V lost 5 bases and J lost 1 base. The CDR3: CASSPRDRLNYGYTF. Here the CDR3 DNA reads TGTGCCAGCAGCCCGCGGGACAGACTTAACTATGGCTACACCTTC.

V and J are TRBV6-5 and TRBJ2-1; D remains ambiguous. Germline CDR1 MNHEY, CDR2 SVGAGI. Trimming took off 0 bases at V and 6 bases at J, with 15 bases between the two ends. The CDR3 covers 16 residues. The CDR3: CASSYSTPGLGNEQFF. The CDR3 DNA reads TGTGCCAGCAGTTACTCGACGCCGGGTCTAGGCAATGAGCAGTTCTTC.

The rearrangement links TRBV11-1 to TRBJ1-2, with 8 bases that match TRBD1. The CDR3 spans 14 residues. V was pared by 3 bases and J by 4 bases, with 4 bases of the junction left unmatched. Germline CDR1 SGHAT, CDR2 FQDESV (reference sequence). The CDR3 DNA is TGTGCCAGCAGCTTCGGACAGGGCTTCTATGGCTACACCTTC. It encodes CASSFGQGFYGYTF.

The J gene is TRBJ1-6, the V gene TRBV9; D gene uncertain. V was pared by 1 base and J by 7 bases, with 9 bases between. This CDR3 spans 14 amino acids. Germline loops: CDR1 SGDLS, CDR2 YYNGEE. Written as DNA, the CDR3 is TGTGCCAGCAGCGTAAGCGGTCTGAATTCACCCCTCCACTTT. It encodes CASSVSGLNSPLHF.

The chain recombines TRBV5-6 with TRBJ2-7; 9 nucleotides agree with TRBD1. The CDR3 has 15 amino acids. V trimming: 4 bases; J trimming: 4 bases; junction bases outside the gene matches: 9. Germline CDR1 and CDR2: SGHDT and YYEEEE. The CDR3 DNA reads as TGTGCCAGCAGCGCATCCGGGACAGGGAGGTACGAGCAGTACTTC. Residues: CASSASGTGRYEQYF.

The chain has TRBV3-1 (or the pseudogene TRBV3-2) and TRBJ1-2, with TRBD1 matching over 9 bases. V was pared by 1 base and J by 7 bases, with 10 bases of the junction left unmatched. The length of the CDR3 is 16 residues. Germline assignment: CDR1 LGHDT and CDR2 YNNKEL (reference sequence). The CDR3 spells CASSQARDRGVFGYTF. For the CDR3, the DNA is TGTGCCAGCAGCCAAGCTCGAGACAGGGGGGTATTTGGCTACACCTTC.

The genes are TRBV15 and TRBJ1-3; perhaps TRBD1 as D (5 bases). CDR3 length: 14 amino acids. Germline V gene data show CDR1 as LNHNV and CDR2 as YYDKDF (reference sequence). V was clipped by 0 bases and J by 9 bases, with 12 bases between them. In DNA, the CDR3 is TGTGCCACCAGCAGAGAGCGGGGGGGTGGCACCATATATTTT. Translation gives CATSRERGGGTIYF.

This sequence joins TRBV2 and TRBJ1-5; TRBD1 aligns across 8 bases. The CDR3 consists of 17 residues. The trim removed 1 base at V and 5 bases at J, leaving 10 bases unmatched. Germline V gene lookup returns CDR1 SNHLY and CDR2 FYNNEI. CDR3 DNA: TGTGCCAGCAGTGAAGGCAGGGGGCGTATTGGGGATCAGCCCCAGCATTTT. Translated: CASSEGRGRIGDQPQHF.

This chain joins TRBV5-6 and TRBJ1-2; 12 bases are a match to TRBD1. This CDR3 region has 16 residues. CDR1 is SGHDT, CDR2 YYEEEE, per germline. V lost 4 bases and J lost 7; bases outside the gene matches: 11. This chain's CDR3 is CASSRDRGRISFGYTF. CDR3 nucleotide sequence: TGTGCCAGCAGCCGGGACAGGGGGCGGATTTCTTTTGGCTACACCTTC.

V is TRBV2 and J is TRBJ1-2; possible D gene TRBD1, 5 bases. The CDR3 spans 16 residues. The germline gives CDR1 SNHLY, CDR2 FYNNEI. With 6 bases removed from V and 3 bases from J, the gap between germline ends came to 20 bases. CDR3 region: CASSSTLGGFDYGYTF. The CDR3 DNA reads TGTGCCAGCAGCTCTACCCTGGGGGGTTTTGACTATGGCTACACCTTC.

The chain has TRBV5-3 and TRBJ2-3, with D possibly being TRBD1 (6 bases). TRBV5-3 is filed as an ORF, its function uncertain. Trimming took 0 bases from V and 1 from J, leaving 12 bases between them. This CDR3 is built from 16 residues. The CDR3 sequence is CARSLATGLGTDTQYF. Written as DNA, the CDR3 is TGTGCCAGAAGCTTGGCCACAGGGTTGGGCACAGATACGCAGTATTTT.

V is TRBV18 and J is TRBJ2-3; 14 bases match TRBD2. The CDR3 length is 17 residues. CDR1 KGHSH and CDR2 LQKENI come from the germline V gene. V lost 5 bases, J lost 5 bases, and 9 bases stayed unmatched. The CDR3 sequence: CASSSRLAGGPEDTQYF. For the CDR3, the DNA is TGTGCCAGCTCATCGAGACTAGCGGGAGGGCCTGAAGATACGCAGTATTTT.

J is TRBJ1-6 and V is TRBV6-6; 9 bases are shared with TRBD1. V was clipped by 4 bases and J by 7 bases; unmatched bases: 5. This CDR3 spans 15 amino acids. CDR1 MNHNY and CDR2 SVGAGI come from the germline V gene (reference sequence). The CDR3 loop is CASSFSGTGNSPLHF. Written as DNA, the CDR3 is TGTGCCAGCAGTTTCTCCGGGACAGGGAATTCACCCCTCCACTTT.

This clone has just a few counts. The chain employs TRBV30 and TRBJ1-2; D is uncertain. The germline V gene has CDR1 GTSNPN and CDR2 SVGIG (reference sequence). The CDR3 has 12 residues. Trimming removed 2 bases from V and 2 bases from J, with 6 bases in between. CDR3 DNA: TGTGCCTGGAGTCCGGGGAACTATGGCTACACCTTC. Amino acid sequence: CAWSPGNYGYTF.

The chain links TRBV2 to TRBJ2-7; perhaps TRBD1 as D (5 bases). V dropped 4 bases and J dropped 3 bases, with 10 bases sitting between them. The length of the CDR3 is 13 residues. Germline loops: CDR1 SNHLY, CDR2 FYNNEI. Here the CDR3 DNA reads TGTGCCAGCAGTGCGGAAGGGGTCTACGAGCAGTACTTC. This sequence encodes CASSAEGVYEQYF.